This T cell receptor beta chain was recovered during a study of T cell responses to AZD1222 COVID-19 vaccine. Study context: Second-dose schedules of about 4 or about 12 weeks were combined.

Remarks on this clone: Its antigen is as yet unknown.

Study observations and caveats: At baseline, seropositivity was found in only 5 to 7 AZD1222 recipients. Donor demographics were predominantly white British with a female majority; clonal diversity may be underestimated.

Sequencing used immunoSEQ multiplex PCR; TCRdb keeps in-frame clones, though not all of them. The sample holds 150,000 or so clones; 92% are singletons and the top ten take around 3.6%. The specimen was peripheral blood, collected on day 0 of AZD1222 vaccination. This sequence originates from an adult in good health.

This CDR3 reads CASSLGRWESWSEQFF. The CDR3 coding sequence is TGTGCCAGCAGCTTAGGTAGGTGGGAGTCCTGGAGTGAGCAGTTCTTC. This rearrangement joins TRBV11-1 to TRBJ2-1; weak D call: TRBD2 (5 bases). The CDR3 consists of 16 residues. V lost 1 base to trimming and J lost 9 bases, with 19 bases between them. CDR1 and CDR2 from the germline V gene are SGHAT and FQDESV (reference sequence).